This entry features one TCR beta chain sequence. This specimen belongs to a study of blood T cell repertoires in COVID-19. On the study more broadly: Acute and convalescent COVID-19 specimens originated in the United States, Italy and Spain. Sources were T cells, B-cell-depleted T cells, or PBMCs; the material itself was cDNA or gDNA.

Per the original data handling: Amplifying reference gene primers gave estimates of nucleated cell counts. Using immunoSEQ multiplex PCR, the repertoire was profiled, and TCRdb retains in-frame clones only, with some absent. The DNA was the basis for D and trimming; V, J and clone size are from that table. Among around 150,000 clones listed, about four fifths were seen once. From germline, CDR1 is SGHTA and CDR2 FQGNSA. This CDR3 has 13 amino acids. V dropped 8 bases and J dropped 4 bases, with 14 bases sitting between them. The chain is built from TRBV7-2 and TRBJ2-5; D is uncertain. The receptor's source is a woman older than 75 in a cohort sampled during active or convalescent COVID-19. The sequencing sample was made of peripheral blood. The CDR3 loop is CASGPPSIETQYF. The DNA for the CDR3 is TGTGCCAGCGGGCCTCCAAGTATAGAGACCCAGTACTTC.